This entry describes one T cell receptor (beta chain). The data stem from a study of blood T cell repertoires in COVID-19. Looking at the study overall: The study drew acute and convalescent COVID-19 samples from the United States, Italy and Spain. PBMCs, B-cell-depleted T cells, or T cells were the source of the cDNA or gDNA that made up the material.

This CDR3 has 13 amino acids. V was cut by 7 bases and J by 1 base, with 10 bases left in between. Germline V CDR1 and CDR2: SNHLY, FYNNEI. Clones were read by immunoSEQ multiplex PCR, and TCRdb kept only the in-frame ones, dropping some. This table has some 100,000 clones, 82% appearing once. Sample: peripheral blood. The receptor's source is a man aged 50 or older with active or convalescent COVID-19. The chain couples TRBV2 to TRBJ1-1; D is unclear. CDR3 nucleotides: TGTGCCAGCAAGGACTTACCGAACACTGAAGCTTTCTTT. Protein product: CASKDLPNTEAFF.